The 16 T cell receptor beta chains listed next were all sequenced from one sample in a study of CD8+CD57+ T cells in acquired aplastic anemia. The study profiled TCR beta VDJ and CDR3 using genomic DNA as template. TCRdb passed the reads through MiXCR, listing each CDR3 protein once. The sample shows about 40,000 distinct CDR3 sequences, 68% of them seen only once. The sequencing input was sorted CD4+, CD8+, or CD8+CD57+ T cells (not recorded which) from PBMCs. These receptors came from a human donor in good health, serving as a control.

The chain has TRBV10-3 and TRBJ1-1, with D possibly TRBD1 on 5 matching bases. CDR3 length: 16 residues. V lost 2 bases to trimming and J lost 1 base, with 14 bases between them. Germline-derived CDR1 and CDR2 are ENHRY and SYGVKD. CDR3 DNA: TGTGCCATCAGTGAGGGGGGAGGGACCAGGAACACTGAAGCTTTCTTT. Amino acids: CAISEGGGTRNTEAFF.

The J gene is TRBJ1-5, the V gene TRBV2; D may be TRBD1 (5 bases). Germline V gene lookup returns CDR1 SNHLY and CDR2 FYNNEI. V was clipped by 7 bases and J by 2 bases, with 12 bases between them. The CDR3 length is 14 residues. CDR3 sequence reads: CASKPGGGNQPQHF. The CDR3 DNA is TGTGCCAGCAAACCTGGAGGGGGCAATCAGCCCCAGCATTTT.

Many counts were recorded for this clonotype. V is TRBV11-2 and J is TRBJ1-1; D gene ambiguous. The germline V gene has CDR1 SGHAT and CDR2 FQNNGV. CDR3 length: 12 amino acids. Trimming took off 5 bases at V and 7 bases at J, with 11 bases between the two ends. The CDR3 protein is CASSATENEAFF. CDR3 nucleotides: TGTGCCAGCAGCGCGACGGAGAATGAAGCTTTCTTT.

This clonotype showed up just a few times. This CDR3 reads CAISDRDYEQYF. The CDR3 DNA sequence: TGTGCCATCAGTGACAGAGACTACGAGCAGTACTTC. The chain recombines TRBV10-3 with TRBJ2-7; D not resolved. This CDR3 has 12 residues. Trimming took off 3 bases at V and 3 bases at J, with 6 bases between the two ends. The germline V gene encodes CDR1 ENHRY and CDR2 SYGVKD.

This clonotype was seen only a few times. The CDR3 spells CSVKGGRRESEQFF. The CDR3 nucleotides are TGCAGCGTCAAAGGGGGGCGTCGGGAGAGTGAGCAGTTCTTC. J is TRBJ2-1 and V is TRBV29-1; either TRBD1 or TRBD2 may fit D (6 bases each). The germline V gene encodes CDR1 SQVTM and CDR2 ANQGSEA. V dropped 6 bases and J dropped 9 bases, with 21 bases sitting between them. The CDR3 runs to 14 residues.

This clonotype was picked up a small number of times. The missing conserved phenylalanine or tryptophan at the end of this CDR3 makes a read error likely. The chain recombines TRBV11-1 with TRBJ1-5; D call uncertain. The CDR3 covers 14 residues. Per germline, CDR1 SGHAT and CDR2 FQDESV (reference sequence). Trimming left V 8 bases short and J 0 bases short, with 11 bases between. This CDR3 reads CASCPGFSNQPQHS. As DNA, the CDR3 is TGTGCCAGCTGCCCTGGGTTTAGCAATCAGCCCCAGCATTCT.

This clonotype was observed many times. The J gene is TRBJ2-7, the V gene TRBV4-3; 10 nucleotides match TRBD1. The V and J ends lost 6 bases and 0 bases, in that order; junction bases with no gene match: 5. Per the germline V gene, CDR1 is LGHNA and CDR2 is YSLEER. This CDR3 region has 15 residues. The CDR3 nucleotides read TGCGCCAGCAGTGCCGGGACAGGGGTCTCCTACGAGCAGTACTTC. As protein: CASSAGTGVSYEQYF.

This clonotype was detected only a few times. This chain joins TRBV7-8 and TRBJ1-1; D is ambiguous. The V end was cut by 7 bases, the J end by 0 bases, with 15 bases between. This CDR3 region has 15 residues. Germline CDR1 and CDR2: SGHVS and FQNEAQ. The CDR3 spells CASTLGGKLNTEAFF. CDR3 DNA: TGTGCCAGCACCCTAGGTGGGAAGTTGAACACTGAAGCTTTCTTT.

J is TRBJ1-1 and V is TRBV29-1; no clear D gene. CDR3 size: 14 residues. Trimming cost V 6 bases and J 1 base, with 15 bases left between them. Germline V gives CDR1 SQVTM, CDR2 ANQGSEA. This CDR3 is CSVDEEHPNTEAFF. Here the CDR3 DNA reads TGCAGCGTCGATGAGGAACATCCGAACACTGAAGCTTTCTTT.

This clonotype was detected only a few times. The chain uses TRBV2 and TRBJ2-7, with D possibly matching TRBD2 (6 bases). The length of the CDR3 is 13 residues. The germline V gene has CDR1 SNHLY and CDR2 FYNNEI. V gave up 1 base and J gave up 4 bases, with 8 bases separating them. The CDR3 DNA reads TGTGCCAGCAGTGAAGTACTAGCATACGAGCAGTACTTC. This sequence encodes CASSEVLAYEQYF.

This clonotype was counted at least ten times. The chain uses TRBV9 and TRBJ1-1; D is perhaps TRBD1 (6 bases). The CDR3 covers 14 residues. The germline V gene encodes CDR1 SGDLS and CDR2 YYNGEE. Trimming removed 2 bases from V and 1 base from J, with 9 bases in between. The CDR3 region is CASSVSTGNTEAFF. The CDR3 region has the DNA TGTGCCAGCAGCGTCTCGACAGGGAACACTGAAGCTTTCTTT.

This clonotype is judged medium-sized. The rearrangement links TRBV19 to TRBJ2-3; perhaps TRBD1 as D (6 bases). CDR3 size: 14 residues. Trimming left V 3 bases short and J 2 bases short, with 9 bases between. Germline loops: CDR1 LNHDA, CDR2 SQIVND (reference sequence). CDR3 sequence: CASSIEGDTDTQYF. The CDR3 coding sequence is TGTGCCAGTAGTATTGAGGGGGACACAGATACGCAGTATTTT.

This clonotype was observed a handful of times. This sequence joins TRBV2 and TRBJ1-2; D ambiguous. The germline V and J ends were trimmed by 5 bases and 8 bases, with 12 bases remaining between them. The germline V gene has CDR1 SNHLY and CDR2 FYNNEI. CDR3 length: 12 amino acids. For the CDR3, the DNA is TGTGCCAGCAGTCCTTCGGGTACCGGCTACACCTTC. This encodes CASSPSGTGYTF.

The chain employs TRBV11-2 and TRBJ2-1; 12 bases align to TRBD2. The CDR3 extends over 17 amino acids. The trim removed 3 bases at V and 8 bases at J, leaving 11 bases unmatched. In germline, CDR1 is SGHAT, CDR2 FQNNGV. CDR3 protein: CASSFGFGLAGGDEQFF. DNA of the CDR3: TGTGCCAGCAGCTTTGGTTTCGGTCTAGCGGGGGGGGATGAGCAGTTCTTC.

The chain recombines TRBV10-3 with TRBJ1-2, with a weak D call TRBD1 (5 bases). Germline CDR1 reads ENHRY; CDR2 reads SYGVKD. The V end was cut by 0 bases, the J end by 0 bases, with 14 bases between. This CDR3 comprises 17 residues. The CDR3 sequence: CAISESGTGLSNYGYTF. In DNA, the CDR3 is TGTGCCATCAGTGAGTCAGGGACGGGACTATCTAACTATGGCTACACCTTC.

For this clonotype: An end of the junction differs from the germline gene, which may be a read error. This chain uses TRBV7-6 with TRBJ1-6; 7 bases match TRBD1. Germline V gene sequence: CDR1 SGHVS, CDR2 FNYEAQ. The length of the CDR3 is 13 residues. The CDR3 region is CASSADREAPLHF. The CDR3 DNA follows: TGTGCTAGCAGCGCCGACAGGGAAGCACCCCTCCACTTT.